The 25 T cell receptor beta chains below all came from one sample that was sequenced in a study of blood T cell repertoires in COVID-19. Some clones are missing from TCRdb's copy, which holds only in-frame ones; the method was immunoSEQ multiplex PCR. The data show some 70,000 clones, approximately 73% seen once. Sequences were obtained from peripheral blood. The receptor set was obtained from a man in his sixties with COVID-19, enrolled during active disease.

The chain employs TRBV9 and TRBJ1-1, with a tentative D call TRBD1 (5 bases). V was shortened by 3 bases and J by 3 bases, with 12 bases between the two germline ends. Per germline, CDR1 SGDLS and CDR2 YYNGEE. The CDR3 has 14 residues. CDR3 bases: TGTGCCAGCAGCGGTGGGAAGGGGCACACTGAAGCTTTCTTT. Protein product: CASSGGKGHTEAFF.

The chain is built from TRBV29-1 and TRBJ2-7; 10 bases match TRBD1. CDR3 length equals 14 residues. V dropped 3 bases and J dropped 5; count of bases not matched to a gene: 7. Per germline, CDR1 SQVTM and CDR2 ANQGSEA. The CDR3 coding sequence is TGCAGCGTTGAGGGGGGGACAGGGGCCAACGAGCAGTACTTC. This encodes CSVEGGTGANEQYF.

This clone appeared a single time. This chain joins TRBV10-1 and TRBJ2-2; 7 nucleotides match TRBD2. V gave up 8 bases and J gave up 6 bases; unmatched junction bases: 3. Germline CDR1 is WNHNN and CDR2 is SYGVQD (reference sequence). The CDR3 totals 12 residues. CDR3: CASRREAGELFF. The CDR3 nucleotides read TGCGCCAGCCGCCGGGAGGCCGGGGAGCTGTTTTTT.

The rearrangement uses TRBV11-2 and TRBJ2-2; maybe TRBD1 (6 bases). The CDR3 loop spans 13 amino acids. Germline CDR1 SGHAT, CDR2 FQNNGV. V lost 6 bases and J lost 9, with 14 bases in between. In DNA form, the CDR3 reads TGTGCCAGCAGTTTACAGGGTTCATGGGAGCTGTTTTTT. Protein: CASSLQGSWELFF.

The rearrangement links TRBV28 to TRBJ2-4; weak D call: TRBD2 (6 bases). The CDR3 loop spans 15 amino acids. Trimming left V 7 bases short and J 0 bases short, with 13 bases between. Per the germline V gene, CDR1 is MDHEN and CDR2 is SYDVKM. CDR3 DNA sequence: TGTGCCAGCACCATCGGGGGTGAAGCCAAAAACATTCAGTACTTC. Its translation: CASTIGGEAKNIQYF. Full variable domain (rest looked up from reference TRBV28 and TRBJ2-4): DVKVTQSSRYLVKRTGEKVFLECVQDMDHENMFWYRQDPGLGLRLIYFSYDVKMKEKGDIPEGYSVSREKKERFSLILESASTNQTSMYLCASTIGGEAKNIQYFGAGTRLSVL.

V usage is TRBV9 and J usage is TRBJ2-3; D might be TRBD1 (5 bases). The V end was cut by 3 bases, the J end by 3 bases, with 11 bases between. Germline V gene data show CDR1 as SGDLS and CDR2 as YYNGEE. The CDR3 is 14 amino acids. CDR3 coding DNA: TGTGCCAGCAGCGGTTTAGGACAAACAGATACGCAGTATTTT. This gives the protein CASSGLGQTDTQYF.

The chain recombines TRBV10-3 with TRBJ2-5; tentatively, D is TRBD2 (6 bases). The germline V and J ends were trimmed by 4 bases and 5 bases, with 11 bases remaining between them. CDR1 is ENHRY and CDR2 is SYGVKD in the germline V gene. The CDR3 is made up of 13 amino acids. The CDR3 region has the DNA TGTGCCATCAGTGTCCAACGGGAGGAGACCCAGTACTTC. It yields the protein CAISVQREETQYF.

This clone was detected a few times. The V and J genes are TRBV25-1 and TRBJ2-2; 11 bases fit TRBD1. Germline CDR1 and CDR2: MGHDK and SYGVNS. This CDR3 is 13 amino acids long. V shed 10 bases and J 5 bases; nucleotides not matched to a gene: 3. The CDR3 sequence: CATGTGGTGELFF. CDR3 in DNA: TGTGCCACGGGGACAGGGGGAACCGGGGAGCTGTTTTTT.

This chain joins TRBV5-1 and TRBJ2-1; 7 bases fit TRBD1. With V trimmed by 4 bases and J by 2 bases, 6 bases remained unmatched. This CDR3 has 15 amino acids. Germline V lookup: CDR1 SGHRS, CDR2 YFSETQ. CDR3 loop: CASSHEGTAYNEQFF. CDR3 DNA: TGCGCCAGCAGCCATGAGGGGACAGCCTACAATGAGCAGTTCTTC.

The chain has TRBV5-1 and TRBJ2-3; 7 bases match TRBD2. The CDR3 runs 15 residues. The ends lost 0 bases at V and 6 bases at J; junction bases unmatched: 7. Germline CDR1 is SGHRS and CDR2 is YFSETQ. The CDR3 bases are TGCGCCAGCAGCTTGGGGGGCCGGGGGGTCGATACGCAGTATTTT. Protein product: CASSLGGRGVDTQYF.

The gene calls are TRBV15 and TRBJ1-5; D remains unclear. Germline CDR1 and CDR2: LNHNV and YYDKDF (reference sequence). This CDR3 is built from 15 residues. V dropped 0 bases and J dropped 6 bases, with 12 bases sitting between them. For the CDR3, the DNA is TGTGCCACCAGCAGAGATTGGGCAGGTGGTCAGCCCCAGCATTTT. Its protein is CATSRDWAGGQPQHF.

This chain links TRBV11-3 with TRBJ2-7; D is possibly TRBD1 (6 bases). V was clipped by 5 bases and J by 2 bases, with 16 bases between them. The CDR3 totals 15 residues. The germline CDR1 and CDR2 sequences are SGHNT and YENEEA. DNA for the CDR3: TGTGCCAGCAGCAGAAGCCAGGGGACAACCTACGAGCAGTACTTC. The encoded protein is CASSRSQGTTYEQYF.

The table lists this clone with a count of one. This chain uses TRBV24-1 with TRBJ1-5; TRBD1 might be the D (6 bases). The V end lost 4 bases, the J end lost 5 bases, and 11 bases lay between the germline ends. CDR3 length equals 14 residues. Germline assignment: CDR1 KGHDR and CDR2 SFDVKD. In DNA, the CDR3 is TGTGCCACCAGTGAGAAACAGGGCCATCAGCCCCAGCATTTT. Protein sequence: CATSEKQGHQPQHF.

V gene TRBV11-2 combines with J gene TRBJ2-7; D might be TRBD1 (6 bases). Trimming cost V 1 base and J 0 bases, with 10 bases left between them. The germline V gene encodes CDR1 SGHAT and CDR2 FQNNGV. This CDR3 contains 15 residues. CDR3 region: CASSLGQANSYEQYF. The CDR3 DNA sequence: TGTGCCAGCAGCTTAGGACAGGCTAACTCCTACGAGCAGTACTTC.

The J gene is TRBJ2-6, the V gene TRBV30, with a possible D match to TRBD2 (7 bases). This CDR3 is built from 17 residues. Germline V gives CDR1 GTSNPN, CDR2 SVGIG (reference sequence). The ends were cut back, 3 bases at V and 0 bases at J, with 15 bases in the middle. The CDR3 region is CAWRRGRLISGANVLTF. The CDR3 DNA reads TGTGCCTGGAGGCGGGGGCGGCTTATCTCTGGGGCCAACGTCCTGACTTTC. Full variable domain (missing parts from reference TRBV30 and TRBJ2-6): SQTIHQWPATLVQPVGSPLSLECTVEGTSNPNLYWYRQAAGRGLQLLFYSVGIGQISSEVPQNLSASRPQDRQFILSSKKLLLSDSGFYLCAWRRGRLISGANVLTFGAGSRLTVL.

The CDR3 region has the DNA TGTGCCAGTAGTATTGACTCGGGGTATGGCTACACCTTC. It yields the protein CASSIDSGYGYTF. The V call is TRBV19, the J call TRBJ1-2; D gene uncertain. V lost 3 bases and J lost 5, with 10 bases in between. Germline V gives CDR1 LNHDA, CDR2 SQIVND (reference sequence). This CDR3 spans 13 amino acids.

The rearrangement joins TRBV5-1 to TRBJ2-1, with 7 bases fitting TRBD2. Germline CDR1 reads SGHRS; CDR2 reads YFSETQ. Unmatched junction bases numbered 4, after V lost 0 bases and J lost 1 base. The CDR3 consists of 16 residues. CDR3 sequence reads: CASSLAGDYSYNEQFF. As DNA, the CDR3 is TGCGCCAGCAGCTTGGCCGGGGACTATTCCTACAATGAGCAGTTCTTC.

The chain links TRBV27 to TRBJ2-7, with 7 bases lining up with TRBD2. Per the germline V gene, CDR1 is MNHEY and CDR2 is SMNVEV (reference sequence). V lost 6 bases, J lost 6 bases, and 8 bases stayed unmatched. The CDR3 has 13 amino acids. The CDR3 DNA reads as TGTGCCAGCAGATCACTAGCGTTAGGCGAGCAGTACTTC. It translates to CASRSLALGEQYF.

This CDR3 is CASSVAPGNEQFF. In DNA form, the CDR3 reads TGTGCCAGCAGCGTAGCCCCCGGGAATGAGCAGTTCTTC. The chain combines TRBV9 with TRBJ2-1; D gene uncertain. V was clipped by 0 bases and J by 7 bases, with 8 bases between them. The CDR3 contains 13 residues. Germline V gene lookup returns CDR1 SGDLS and CDR2 YYNGEE.

The CDR3 reads CASSHLGGRASNEQFF. The DNA of the CDR3 is TGCGCCAGCAGCCATCTGGGCGGGAGGGCCTCCAATGAGCAGTTCTTC. The chain combines TRBV5-1 with TRBJ2-1; 9 bases agree with TRBD2. The germline CDR1 and CDR2 sequences are SGHRS and YFSETQ. V trimming: 4 bases; J trimming: 6 bases; junction bases outside the gene matches: 11. This CDR3 is built from 16 residues.

The CDR3 DNA reads TGCGCCAGCAGTGAGTGGAGGGATGGAGCCATATATTTT. Encoded protein: CASSEWRDGAIYF. The chain joins TRBV10-1 to TRBJ1-3, with unresolved D. Trimming took off 1 base at V and 11 bases at J, with 12 bases between the two ends. Germline CDR1 reads WNHNN; CDR2 reads SYGVQD (reference sequence). This CDR3 region has 13 residues.

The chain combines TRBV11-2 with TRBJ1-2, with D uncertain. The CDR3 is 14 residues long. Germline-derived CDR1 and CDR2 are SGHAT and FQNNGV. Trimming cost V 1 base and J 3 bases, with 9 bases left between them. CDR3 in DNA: TGTGCCAGCAGCTTAGGGCGGAGTCACTATGGCTACACCTTC. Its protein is CASSLGRSHYGYTF.

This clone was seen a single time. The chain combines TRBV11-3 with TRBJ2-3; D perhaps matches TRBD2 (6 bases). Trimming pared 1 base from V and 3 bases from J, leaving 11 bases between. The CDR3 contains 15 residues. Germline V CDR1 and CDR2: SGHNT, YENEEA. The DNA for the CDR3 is TGTGCCAGCAGCTTAGTGCGGGAAACTACAGATACGCAGTATTTT. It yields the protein CASSLVRETTDTQYF. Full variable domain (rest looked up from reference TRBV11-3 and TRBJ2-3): EAGVVQSPRYKIIEKKQPVAFWCNPISGHNTLYWYLQNLGQGPELLIRYENEEAVDDSQLPKDRFSAERLKGVDSTLKIQPAELGDSAVYLCASSLVRETTDTQYFGPGTRLTVL.

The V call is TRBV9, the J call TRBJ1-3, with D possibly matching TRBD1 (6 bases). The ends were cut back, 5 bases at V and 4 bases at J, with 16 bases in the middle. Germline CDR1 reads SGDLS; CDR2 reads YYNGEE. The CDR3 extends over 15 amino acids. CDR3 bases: TGTGCCAGCAGTCCGGGGGGGCCTTGGGGAAACACCATATATTTT. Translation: CASSPGGPWGNTIYF.

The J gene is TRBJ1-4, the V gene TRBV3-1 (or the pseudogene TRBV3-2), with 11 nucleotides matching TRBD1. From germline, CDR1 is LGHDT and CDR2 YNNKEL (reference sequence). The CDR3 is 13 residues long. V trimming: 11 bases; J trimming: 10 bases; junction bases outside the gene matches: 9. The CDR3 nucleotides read TGTGCCGCCCAGACGGGACAGGGGGGAAAACTGTTTTTT. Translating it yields CAAQTGQGGKLFF.